The TCR beta chain under discussion was sequenced for a study of neurological immune-mediated disorders. Study-wide results and caveats: HTLV-1-associated myelopathy ranked highest for TCR clonal expansion and multiple sclerosis lowest, beneath healthy controls.

This clonotype was found many times. The antigen remains undetermined. CDR3 length equals 13 residues. The authors obtained over 160 million TCR-beta sequences from 15-18 subjects per sequencing run. MiXCR, run by TCRdb on the 5' RACE reads, gives a single entry per CDR3 protein. The table has roughly 32,000 distinct CDR3 sequences, roughly 15% seen once. The chain combines TRBV21-1 with TRBJ2-5. TRBV21-1 is termed a pseudogene. The sequence came from a man aged 70 or older in good health. The sample taken for sequencing was PBMCs. The chain's CDR3 is CASSTEIQETQYF. CDR3 in DNA: TGTGCCAGCAGCACAGAGATTCAAGAGACCCAGTACTTC.